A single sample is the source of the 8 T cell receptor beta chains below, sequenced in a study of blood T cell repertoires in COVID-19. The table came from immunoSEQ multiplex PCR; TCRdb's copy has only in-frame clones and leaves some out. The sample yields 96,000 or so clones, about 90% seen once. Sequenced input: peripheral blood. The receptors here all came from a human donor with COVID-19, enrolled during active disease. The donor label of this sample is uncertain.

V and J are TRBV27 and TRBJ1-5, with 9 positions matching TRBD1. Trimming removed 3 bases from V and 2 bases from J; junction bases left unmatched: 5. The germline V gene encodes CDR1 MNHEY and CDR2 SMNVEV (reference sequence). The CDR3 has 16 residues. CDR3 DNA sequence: TGTGCCAGCAGTTTGGCGGGACAGGGAGGCAATCAGCCCCAGCATTTT. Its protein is CASSLAGQGGNQPQHF.

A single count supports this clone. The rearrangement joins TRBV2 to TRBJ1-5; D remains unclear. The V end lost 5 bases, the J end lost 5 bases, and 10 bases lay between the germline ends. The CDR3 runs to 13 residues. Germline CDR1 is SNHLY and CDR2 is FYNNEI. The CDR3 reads CASSTQEDQPQHF. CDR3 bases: TGTGCCAGCAGTACCCAGGAAGATCAGCCCCAGCATTTT.

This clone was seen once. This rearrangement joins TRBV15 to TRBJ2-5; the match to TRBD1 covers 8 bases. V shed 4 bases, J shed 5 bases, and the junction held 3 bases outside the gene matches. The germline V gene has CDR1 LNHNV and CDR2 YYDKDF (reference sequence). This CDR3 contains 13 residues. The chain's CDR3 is CATSMAGGETQYF. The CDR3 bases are TGTGCCACCAGCATGGCAGGGGGCGAGACCCAGTACTTC.

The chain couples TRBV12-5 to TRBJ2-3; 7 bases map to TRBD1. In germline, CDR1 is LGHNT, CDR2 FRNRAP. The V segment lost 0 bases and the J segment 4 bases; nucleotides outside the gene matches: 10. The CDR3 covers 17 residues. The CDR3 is CASGLVIGQGVSDTQYF. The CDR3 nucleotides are TGTGCTAGTGGTTTGGTAATTGGGCAGGGGGTCTCAGATACGCAGTATTTT.

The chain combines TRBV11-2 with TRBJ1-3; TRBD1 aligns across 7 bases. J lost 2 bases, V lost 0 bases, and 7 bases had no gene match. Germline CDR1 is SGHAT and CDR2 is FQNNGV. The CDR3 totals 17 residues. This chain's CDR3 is CASSLDPTGRAGNTIYF. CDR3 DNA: TGTGCCAGCAGCTTAGATCCGACAGGGCGCGCTGGAAACACCATATATTTT.

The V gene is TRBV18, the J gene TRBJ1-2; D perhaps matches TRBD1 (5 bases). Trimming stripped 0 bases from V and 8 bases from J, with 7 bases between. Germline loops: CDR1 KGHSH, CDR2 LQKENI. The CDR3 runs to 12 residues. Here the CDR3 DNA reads TGTGCCAGCTCACCACCGGGGGGAGGCTACACCTTC. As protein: CASSPPGGGYTF.

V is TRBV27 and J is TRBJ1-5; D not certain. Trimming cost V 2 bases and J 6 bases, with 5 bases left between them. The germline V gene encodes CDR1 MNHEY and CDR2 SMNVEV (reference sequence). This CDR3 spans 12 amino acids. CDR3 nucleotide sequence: TGTGCCAGCAGTTTAATCGGTCAGCCCCAGCATTTT. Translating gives CASSLIGQPQHF.

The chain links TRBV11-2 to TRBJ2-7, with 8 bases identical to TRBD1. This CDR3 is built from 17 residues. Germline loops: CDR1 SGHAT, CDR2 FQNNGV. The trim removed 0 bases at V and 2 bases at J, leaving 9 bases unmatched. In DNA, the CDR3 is TGTGCCAGCAGCTTAGATTGGACAGGGAGTCATGCCTACGAGCAGTACTTC. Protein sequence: CASSLDWTGSHAYEQYF.